This TCR beta chain was documented in a study of CD8 T cells in ankylosing spondylitis. This clonotype turned up a few times. TCRdb passed the 5' RACE reads through MiXCR, listing each CDR3 protein once. The top ten hold about 1.1% of the sample, which has 300,000 to 400,000 distinct CDR3 sequences, roughly 15% seen once. Germline CDR1 is SQVTM and CDR2 is ANQGSEA. V lost 4 bases, J lost 2 bases, and 4 bases stayed unmatched. The CDR3 is 15 residues long. This receptor was obtained from a male donor with ankylosing spondylitis or in good health (not recorded which). The material sequenced was blood, either unsorted or a sorted T cell fraction (not recorded which). This chain connects TRBV29-1 to TRBJ2-2; 10 bases are shared with TRBD2. The CDR3 spells CSVGTSGVNTGELFF. CDR3 nucleotide sequence: TGCAGCGTTGGAACTAGCGGGGTTAACACCGGGGAGCTGTTTTTT.